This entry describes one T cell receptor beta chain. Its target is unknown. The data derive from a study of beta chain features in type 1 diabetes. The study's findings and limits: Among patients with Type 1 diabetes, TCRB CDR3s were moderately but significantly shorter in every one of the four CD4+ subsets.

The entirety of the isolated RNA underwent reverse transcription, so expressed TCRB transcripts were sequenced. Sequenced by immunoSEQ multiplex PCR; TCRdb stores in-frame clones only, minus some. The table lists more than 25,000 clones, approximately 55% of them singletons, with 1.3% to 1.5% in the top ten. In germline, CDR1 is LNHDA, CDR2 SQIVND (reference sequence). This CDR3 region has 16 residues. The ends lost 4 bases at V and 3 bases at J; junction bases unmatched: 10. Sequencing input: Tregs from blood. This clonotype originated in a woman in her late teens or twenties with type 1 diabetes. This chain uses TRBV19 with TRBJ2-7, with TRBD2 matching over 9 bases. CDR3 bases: TGTGCCAGTAGTACCGACTCGGGACTAGCCAGCTACGAGCAGTACTTC. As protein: CASSTDSGLASYEQYF.